The rows below give T cell receptor beta chains drawn from one sample of a study of identical twins. TCRdb called the 5' RACE reads again in MiXCR, with one record for every CDR3 protein. Among roughly 750,000 distinct CDR3 sequences listed, about 20% were seen once. This same sample was also part of a study on T cells expressing NK-cell markers.

The specimen was PBMCs. The origin of the receptors is a woman between 18 and 30 years old in good health. Each CDR3 is given with its conserved first and last residue. A D gene is named only where the DNA matches it firmly. Not all rows give a size; the values are once, few, many and, for expanded clones, a class.

>.|once|TRBJ2-7|TRBV3-1
TGTGCCAGCAGCCCGGTGCGGGTCAACGAGCAGTACTTC
CASSPVRVNEQYF
>TRBD1|few|TRBJ1-2|TRBV11-2
TGTGCCAGCAGCCCCTCCGGGACAGGGCTTGGGTATGGCTACACCTTC
CASSPSGTGLGYGYTF
>.|.|TRBJ2-1|TRBV4-1
TGCGCCAGCAGCCAAAACGGACTCTTCCCGTTCTTC
CASSQNGLFPFF
>.|.|TRBJ2-3|TRBV7-8
TGTGCCAGCAGCTTAGGCCTATACCCTAGCACAGATACGCAGTATTTT
CASSLGLYPSTDTQYF
>.|few|TRBJ2-2|TRBV6-1
TGTGCCAGCAGCGGCGGACTGTCCACCGGGGAGCTGTTTTTT
CASSGGLSTGELFF
>.|few|TRBJ1-2|TRBV3-1
TGTGCCAGCAGCCAAGATTGGGAAGGGTATGGCTACACCTTC
CASSQDWEGYGYTF
>.|.|TRBJ2-2|TRBV20-1
TGCAGTGCTAGAGTAGTGGGGGCACCTTCCTCCGGGGAGCTGTTCTTT
CSARVVGAPSSGELFF
>.|few|TRBJ2-3|TRBV9
TGTGCCAGCAGCCATGGACTTGACACAGATACGCAGTATTTT
CASSHGLDTDTQYF
>.|few|TRBJ2-1|TRBV7-2
TGTGCCAGCAGTCCTTCCCCGGGGCATGAGCAGTTCTTC
CASSPSPGHEQFF
>.|.|TRBJ2-1|TRBV5-4
TGTGCCAGCAGCTTGACAGAGGCCAAAAATGAGCAGTTCTTC
CASSLTEAKNEQFF
>TRBD1|few|TRBJ2-3|TRBV5-4
TGTGCCAGCAGCGCAACGGACAGGTCAGATACGCAGTATTTT
CASSATDRSDTQYF
>.|.|TRBJ2-5|TRBV29-1
TGCAGCGTTCTCCCCTACCAAGAGACCCAGTACTTC
CSVLPYQETQYF
>.|few|TRBJ1-5|TRBV25-1
TGTGCCAGCAGTGACCCAAGGGGGCAGCCCCAGCATTTT
CASSDPRGQPQHF
>TRBD1|few|TRBJ2-7|TRBV27
TGTGCCAGCAGTCCCCAAAACACAGGGGGCTACGAGCAGTACTTC
CASSPQNTGGYEQYF
>.|few|TRBJ1-1|TRBV25-1
TGTGCCAGCAGTTCCCTCGGGAGGTTTGAAGCTTTCTTT
CASSSLGRFEAFF
>.|few|TRBJ2-1|TRBV27
TGTGCCAGCAGTTGGACTCGACGGAATGAGCAGTTCTTC
CASSWTRRNEQFF
>TRBD2|few|TRBJ2-3|TRBV12-3/TRBV12-4
TGTGCCAGCAGTCAAGGACTAGCGGGATCAGATACGCAGTATTTT
CASSQGLAGSDTQYF
>TRBD2|few|TRBJ2-2|TRBV15
TGTGCCACCAGCACCACATCGGGGGGGTACACCGGGGAGCTGTTTTTT
CATSTTSGGYTGELFF
>.|many|TRBJ1-5|TRBV12-5
TGTGCTAGTGCCGATAGCAATCAGCCCCAGCATTTT
CASADSNQPQHF
>TRBD2|.|TRBJ2-7|TRBV20-1
TGCAGTGCAAAAGCGGGAACGTACGAGCAGTACTTC
CSAKAGTYEQYF
>TRBD2|many|TRBJ2-7|TRBV12-3/TRBV12-4
TGTGCCAGCAGTTCTGGGACTAGCGGGAGGGCCTACGAGCAGTACTTC
CASSSGTSGRAYEQYF
>.|many|TRBJ2-1|TRBV24-1
TGTGCCACCAGTGGGACAGAATACAATGAGCAGTTCTTC
CATSGTEYNEQFF
>.|.|TRBJ2-7|TRBV12-3/TRBV12-4
TGTGCCAGCAGGGGATCGAACTACGAGCAGTACTTC
CASRGSNYEQYF
>TRBD1|many|TRBJ1-2|TRBV29-1
TGCAGCGTACAGGGGAACTATGGCTACACCTTC
CSVQGNYGYTF
>.|.|TRBJ2-2|TRBV20-1
TGCAGTGCTAGTGAACGAACCGGGGAGCTGTTTTTT
CSASERTGELFF
>.|few|TRBJ2-7|TRBV12-3/TRBV12-4
TGTGCCAGCACCACGACCCAGCCCCACGAGCAGTACTTC
CASTTTQPHEQYF
>.|few|TRBJ1-1|TRBV20-1
TGCAGTGCTGTCCATATGCCTAAAGCTTTCTTT
CSAVHMPKAFF